This TCR beta chain derives from a study of vaccination effects on CD4 cells after COVID-19. Study results and caveats: Marked clonal contraction was seen late after vaccination (in both infection- and vaccine-induced clones).

V trimming: 1 base; J trimming: 5 bases; junction bases outside the gene matches: 6. The CDR3 has 15 residues. CDR1 LGHDT and CDR2 YNNKEL come from the germline V gene (reference sequence). In regard to this clone: Its antigen is as yet unknown.

Pools of viral peptides were used by the ViraFEST assay to expand antigen-specific CD4+ T cells ahead of sequencing. Following culture for around 9 days, CD4+ T cells were isolated. Participants completed two doses of the BNT162b2 or mRNA-1273 vaccine. In the cultures, half the medium was exchanged for IL-2 medium on days 3 and 7. Profiled with immunoSEQ multiplex PCR; TCRdb holds only in-frame clones, not every one. Of about 72,000 clones detected, 70% to 90% appear once; the ten largest clones hold 1.2%. The sequences come from CD4+ T cells from PBMCs cultured with HCoV-229E spike peptides, collected after COVID-19 vaccination. The source is a human donor who received a COVID-19 vaccine. The chain uses TRBV3-1 (or the pseudogene TRBV3-2) and TRBJ2-5; 8 positions agree with TRBD2. The CDR3 nucleotides read TGTGCCAGCAGCCAAGCGGGGGGGCCTCAGGAGACCCAGTACTTC. Translation gives CASSQAGGPQETQYF.